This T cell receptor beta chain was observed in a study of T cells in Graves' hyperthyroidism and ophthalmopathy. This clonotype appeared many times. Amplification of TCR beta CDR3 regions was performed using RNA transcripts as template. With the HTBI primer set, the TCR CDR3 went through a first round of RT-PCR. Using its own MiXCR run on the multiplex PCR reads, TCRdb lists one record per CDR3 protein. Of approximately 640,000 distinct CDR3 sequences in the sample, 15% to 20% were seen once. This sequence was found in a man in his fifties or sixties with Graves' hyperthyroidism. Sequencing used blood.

CDR3 bases: TGTGCCAGCAGCTTAGGACTAGCGGGAGGGCCAGAGACCCAGTACTTC. Translation gives CASSLGLAGGPETQYF. The V and J genes are TRBV7-9 and TRBJ2-5; TRBD2 matches at 14 bases. The CDR3 is made up of 16 amino acids. The ends lost 1 base at V and 4 bases at J; junction bases unmatched: 2. Germline lookup yields CDR1 SEHNR and CDR2 FQNEAQ (reference sequence).